The T cell receptor (beta chain) described here comes from a study of blood T cell repertoires in COVID-19. As for the study in general: From T cells, B-cell-depleted T cells, or PBMCs came the material, which was cDNA or gDNA.

V was clipped by 3 bases and J by 7 bases, with 15 bases between them. The CDR3 loop spans 15 amino acids. The V gene's germline CDR1 is LNHNV and CDR2 YYDKDF (reference sequence). Original analysis: Reference gene primer amplification yielded estimated nucleated cell counts. Profiled with immunoSEQ multiplex PCR; TCRdb holds only in-frame clones, not every one. The DNA gave D and trimming, while V, J and clone size come from that table. The sample lists some 130,000 clones, around 84% occurring once. This clone was recorded once. The rearrangement joins TRBV15 to TRBJ1-4, with unresolved D. The receptor's source is a woman of 80 years or more with acute or convalescent COVID-19. The sequencing input was peripheral blood. CDR3 bases: TGTGCCACCAGCAGGCTTACGCAGGCTCTTGAAAAACTGTTTTTT. It codes for CATSRLTQALEKLFF.